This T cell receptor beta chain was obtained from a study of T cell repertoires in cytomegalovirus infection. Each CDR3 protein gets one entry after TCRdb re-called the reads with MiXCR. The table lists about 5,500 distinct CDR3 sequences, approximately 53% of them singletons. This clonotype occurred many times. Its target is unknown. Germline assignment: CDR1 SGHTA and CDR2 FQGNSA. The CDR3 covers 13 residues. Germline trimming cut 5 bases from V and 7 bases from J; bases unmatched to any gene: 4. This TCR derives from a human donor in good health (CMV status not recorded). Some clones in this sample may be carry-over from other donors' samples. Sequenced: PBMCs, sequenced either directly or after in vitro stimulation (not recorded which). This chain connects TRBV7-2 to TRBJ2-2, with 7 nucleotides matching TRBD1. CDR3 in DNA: TGTGCCAGCAGCGGACAGGAAGGCGGGGAGCTGTTTTTT. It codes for CASSGQEGGELFF.